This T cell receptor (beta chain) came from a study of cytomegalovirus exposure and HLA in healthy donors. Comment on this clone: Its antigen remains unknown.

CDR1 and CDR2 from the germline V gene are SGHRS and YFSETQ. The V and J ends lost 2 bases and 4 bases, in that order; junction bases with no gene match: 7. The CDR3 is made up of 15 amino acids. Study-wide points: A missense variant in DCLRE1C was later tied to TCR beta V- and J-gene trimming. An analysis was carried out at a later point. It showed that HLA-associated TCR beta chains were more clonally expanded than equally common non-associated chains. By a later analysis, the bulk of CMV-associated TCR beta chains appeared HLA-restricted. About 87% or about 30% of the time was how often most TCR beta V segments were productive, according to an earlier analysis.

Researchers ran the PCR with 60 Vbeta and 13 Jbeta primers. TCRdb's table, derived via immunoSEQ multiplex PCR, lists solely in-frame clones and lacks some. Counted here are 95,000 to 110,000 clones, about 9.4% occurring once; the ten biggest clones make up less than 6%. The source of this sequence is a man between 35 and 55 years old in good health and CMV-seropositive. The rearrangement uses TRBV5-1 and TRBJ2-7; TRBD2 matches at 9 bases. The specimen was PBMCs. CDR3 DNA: TGCGCCAGCAGCTTTCTAGCGGGACAGACTTACGAGCAGTACTTC. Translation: CASSFLAGQTYEQYF. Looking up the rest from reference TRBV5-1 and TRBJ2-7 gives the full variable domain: KAGVTQTPRYLIKTRGQQVTLSCSPISGHRSVSWYQQTPGQGLQFLFEYFSETQRNKGNFPGRFSGRQFSNSRSEMNVSTLELGDSALYLCASSFLAGQTYEQYFGPGTRLTVT.